What follows are 18 T cell receptor beta chains derived from one specimen sequenced in a study of blood T cell repertoires in COVID-19. Here immunoSEQ multiplex PCR was the method, and the copy in TCRdb shows in-frame clones only, minus some. The data show about 330,000 clones, with about 90% seen just once and 1% held by the top ten. The sequenced sample consisted of PBMCs or T cells enriched from blood (not recorded which). Receptor source: a woman in her 30s who had recovered from COVID-19.

In the case of this clone: Compared with germline, one end of the junction differs, possibly owing to a read error. The chain carries TRBV30 and TRBJ1-1; TRBD1 aligns across 7 bases. CDR3 size: 17 residues. Per germline, CDR1 GTSNPN and CDR2 SVGIG (reference sequence). CDR3 sequence: CAWSSSRQGGMKTEAFF. As DNA, the CDR3 is TGTGCCTGGAGTTCCAGCCGGCAGGGGGGTATGAAAACTGAAGCTTTCTTT.

A single count supports this clone. The sample has other DNA sequences that encode this CDR3 too. The chain links TRBV18 to TRBJ2-5; tentatively, D is TRBD2 (6 bases). V shed 2 bases and J shed 5 bases, with 9 bases lying between them. This CDR3 is built from 13 residues. CDR1 and CDR2 (germline): KGHSH, LQKENI. The DNA for the CDR3 is TGTGCCAGCTCACCAGTTGGGGGGGAGACCCAGTACTTC. Its translation is CASSPVGGETQYF. Combining the CDR3 with reference TRBV18 and TRBJ2-5 gives the whole variable domain NAGVMQNPRHLVRRRGQEARLRCSPMKGHSHVYWYRQLPEEGLKFMVYLQKENIIDESGMPKERFSAEFPKEGPSILRIQQVVRGDSAAYFCASSPVGGETQYFGPGTRLLVL.

V usage is TRBV30 and J usage is TRBJ2-7; D gene unclear. Germline lookup yields CDR1 GTSNPN and CDR2 SVGIG (reference sequence). The CDR3 spans 11 residues. The germline V and J ends were trimmed by 2 bases and 6 bases, with 8 bases remaining between them. The CDR3 nucleotides are TGTGCCTGGAGTTCTATAACCGAGCAGTACTTC. This translates into CAWSSITEQYF.

This chain links TRBV6-5 with TRBJ2-2, with a tentative D call TRBD2 (6 bases). Between the trimmed V and J ends, which lost 2 bases and 5 bases, there was a span of 6 bases. The germline V gene has CDR1 MNHEY and CDR2 SVGAGI. This CDR3 is built from 13 residues. The DNA for the CDR3 is TGTGCCAGCAGTTACGCGGGAACCGGGGAGCTGTTTTTT. This translates into CASSYAGTGELFF.

The CDR3 DNA follows: TGTGCCAGTAGTATAGCAAAGGGGGCGAGGTATGGCTACACCTTC. Its protein is CASSIAKGARYGYTF. The chain has TRBV19 and TRBJ1-2; TRBD1 aligns across 7 bases. The germline gives CDR1 LNHDA, CDR2 SQIVND (reference sequence). The CDR3 is 15 residues long. The V and J ends lost 1 base and 5 bases, in that order; junction bases with no gene match: 7.

The rearrangement uses TRBV12-5 and TRBJ2-7, with 8 bases lining up with TRBD1. Unmatched junction bases numbered 7, after V lost 7 bases and J lost 2 bases. The CDR3 totals 14 residues. Germline assignment: CDR1 LGHNT and CDR2 FRNRAP. The CDR3, as DNA: TGTGCTAGTGTCGAACAGGGGGTACCCTACGAGCAGTACTTC. Residues: CASVEQGVPYEQYF.

The gene calls are TRBV13 and TRBJ2-4, with D possibly matching TRBD2 (7 bases). Trimming removed 2 bases from V and 1 base from J, with 9 bases in between. The CDR3 consists of 15 residues. The germline CDR1 and CDR2 sequences are PRHDT and FYEKMQ (reference sequence). The CDR3 loop is CASSLRGAAKNIQYF. The CDR3 nucleotides are TGTGCCAGCAGCTTACGGGGGGCTGCCAAAAACATTCAGTACTTC. The full variable domain, in which reference TRBV13 and TRBJ2-4 provide the parts outside the CDR3, is AAGVIQSPRHLIKEKRETATLKCYPIPRHDTVYWYQQGPGQDPQFLISFYEKMQSDKGSIPDRFSAQQFSDYHSELNMSSLELGDSALYFCASSLRGAAKNIQYFGAGTRLSVL.

V usage is TRBV2 and J usage is TRBJ1-4, with a tentative D call TRBD1 (5 bases). The CDR3 covers 15 residues. CDR1 and CDR2 from the germline V gene are SNHLY and FYNNEI. V was pared by 6 bases and J by 4 bases, with 15 bases between. CDR3 in amino acids: CASSMRTQDNEKLFF. As DNA, the CDR3 is TGTGCCAGCAGCATGAGGACACAAGATAATGAAAAACTGTTTTTT.

The V call is TRBV5-1, the J call TRBJ1-4; TRBD1 might be the D (5 bases). Germline V gene data show CDR1 as SGHRS and CDR2 as YFSETQ. The CDR3 consists of 15 residues. With 0 bases removed from V and 3 bases from J, the gap between germline ends came to 9 bases. In DNA form, the CDR3 reads TGCGCCAGCAGCTTGGGCGGGGGACCTAATGAAAAACTGTTTTTT. Its translation: CASSLGGGPNEKLFF.

In DNA, the CDR3 is TGTGCCAGCAGCCAAACCGGGGCAGGGGAAAGGTTCAACTATGGCTACACCTTC. Translated: CASSQTGAGERFNYGYTF. The chain links TRBV14 to TRBJ1-2; tentative D call: TRBD1 (6 bases). CDR1 and CDR2 from the germline V gene are SGHDN and FVKESK. The CDR3 totals 18 residues. V dropped 2 bases and J dropped 2 bases, with 21 bases sitting between them.

The V call is TRBV7-8, the J call TRBJ2-3; 10 nucleotides match TRBD2. The CDR3 has 16 residues. V trimming: 5 bases; J trimming: 8 bases; junction bases outside the gene matches: 13. From germline, CDR1 is SGHVS and CDR2 FQNEAQ. The CDR3 DNA sequence: TGTGCCAGCAGCAGAAAATCGGGACTAGCGTTCGGTACGCAGTATTTT. Protein sequence: CASSRKSGLAFGTQYF.

Regarding this clone: The same CDR3 arises from other DNA sequences in this sample as well. This sequence joins TRBV2 and TRBJ2-3, with TRBD2 matching over 14 bases. V dropped 5 bases and J dropped 3; count of bases not matched to a gene: 1. The germline V gene has CDR1 SNHLY and CDR2 FYNNEI. The CDR3 consists of 15 residues. CDR3 amino acids: CASSRLAGGTDTQYF. Written as DNA, the CDR3 is TGTGCCAGCAGTAGACTAGCGGGGGGGACAGATACGCAGTATTTT. Using reference TRBV2 and TRBJ2-3 for the parts outside the CDR3, the full variable domain is EPEVTQTPSHQVTQMGQEVILRCVPISNHLYFYWYRQILGQKVEFLVSFYNNEISEKSEIFDDQFSVERPDGSNFTLKIRSTKLEDSAMYFCASSRLAGGTDTQYFGPGTRLTVL.

This sequence joins TRBV6-2 or TRBV6-3 and TRBJ2-2, with a tentative D call TRBD2 (5 bases). In germline, CDR1 is MNHEY, CDR2 SVGEGT. This CDR3 region has 17 residues. Trimming took off 4 bases at V and 3 bases at J, with 18 bases between the two ends. In DNA form, the CDR3 reads TGTGCCAGCAGTTGGGAGTCCGGACTTTCATACACCGGGGAGCTGTTTTTT. It specifies CASSWESGLSYTGELFF.

For this clone: Other DNA sequences from this sample encode an identical CDR3 as well. The chain couples TRBV28 to TRBJ1-4; no definite D call. Deletions cut 6 bases from V and 1 base from J, with 3 bases between. Germline V gives CDR1 MDHEN, CDR2 SYDVKM. CDR3 size: 12 residues. This chain's CDR3 is CASSLTNEKLFF. The DNA for the CDR3 is TGTGCCAGCAGCTTAACTAATGAAAAACTGTTTTTT.

CDR3 nucleotides: TGTGCCTGGAGTATCCCTACCGGGGAGCTGTTTTTT. Its translation: CAWSIPTGELFF. V and J are TRBV30 and TRBJ2-2, with D unresolved. Germline V gives CDR1 GTSNPN, CDR2 SVGIG (reference sequence). The CDR3 extends over 12 amino acids. Trimming cost V 2 bases and J 5 bases, with 6 bases left between them. The variable domain in full, completed from reference TRBV30 and TRBJ2-2, reads SQTIHQWPATLVQPVGSPLSLECTVEGTSNPNLYWYRQAAGRGLQLLFYSVGIGQISSEVPQNLSASRPQDRQFILSSKKLLLSDSGFYLCAWSIPTGELFFGEGSRLTVL.

This chain joins TRBV18 and TRBJ2-7; 7 nucleotides align to TRBD1. Looked up from germline, CDR1 is KGHSH and CDR2 is LQKENI. The CDR3 covers 13 residues. The V and J ends lost 3 bases and 5 bases, in that order; junction bases with no gene match: 4. The CDR3 here is CASSPDRADEQYF. In DNA, the CDR3 is TGTGCCAGCTCACCTGACAGGGCCGACGAGCAGTACTTC.

CDR3 residues: CASSSLLRGLQHF. The CDR3 nucleotides read TGTGCCAGCAGCTCCCTACTCAGGGGCCTCCAGCATTTT. The chain links TRBV9 to TRBJ1-5; tentatively, D is TRBD1 (6 bases). The V and J ends lost 4 bases and 12 bases respectively, with 17 bases between them. Germline V gene sequence: CDR1 SGDLS, CDR2 YYNGEE. This CDR3 contains 13 residues.

This chain links TRBV7-9 with TRBJ1-1, with TRBD1 as a possible D gene (5 bases). CDR3 length: 16 residues. The V gene lost 9 bases and the J gene lost 1 base, with 21 bases spanning the gap. Looked up from germline, CDR1 is SEHNR and CDR2 is FQNEAQ (reference sequence). The CDR3 bases are TGTGCCAGTAAGTCATCAGGGAACGGAAAGAACACTGAAGCTTTCTTT. Its translation is CASKSSGNGKNTEAFF.